This T cell receptor beta chain was obtained from a study of immune evolution from preneoplasia to lung adenocarcinoma. Overall study results and limits: Normal lung had highest clonality; later lesions appeared denser, more diverse.

The protocol was immunoSEQ multiplex PCR, while the TCRdb copy is restricted to in-frame clones and leaves out a portion. The sample comprises about 41,000 clones, over 75% of which are singletons, and around 5.1% rests with the top ten. Comment on this clone: Its target is not known.

Histologic diagnosis was independently verified by two lung pathologists. After pathologic assessment, macro-dissection selected premalignant or tumor cells for extraction. Germline V CDR1 and CDR2: SGHDT, YYEEEE. Trimming removed 4 bases from V and 6 bases from J; junction bases left unmatched: 8. This CDR3 contains 16 residues. What was sequenced was FFPE invasive lung adenocarcinoma tissue. The receptor was isolated from a person aged 55 to 75 with lung adenocarcinoma. This sequence joins TRBV5-6 and TRBJ2-3; TRBD2 matches 13 bases. The CDR3 nucleotides are TGTGCCAGCAGCCTACGACTAGCGGGGGGATTGGATACGCAGTATTTT. Protein sequence: CASSLRLAGGLDTQYF.